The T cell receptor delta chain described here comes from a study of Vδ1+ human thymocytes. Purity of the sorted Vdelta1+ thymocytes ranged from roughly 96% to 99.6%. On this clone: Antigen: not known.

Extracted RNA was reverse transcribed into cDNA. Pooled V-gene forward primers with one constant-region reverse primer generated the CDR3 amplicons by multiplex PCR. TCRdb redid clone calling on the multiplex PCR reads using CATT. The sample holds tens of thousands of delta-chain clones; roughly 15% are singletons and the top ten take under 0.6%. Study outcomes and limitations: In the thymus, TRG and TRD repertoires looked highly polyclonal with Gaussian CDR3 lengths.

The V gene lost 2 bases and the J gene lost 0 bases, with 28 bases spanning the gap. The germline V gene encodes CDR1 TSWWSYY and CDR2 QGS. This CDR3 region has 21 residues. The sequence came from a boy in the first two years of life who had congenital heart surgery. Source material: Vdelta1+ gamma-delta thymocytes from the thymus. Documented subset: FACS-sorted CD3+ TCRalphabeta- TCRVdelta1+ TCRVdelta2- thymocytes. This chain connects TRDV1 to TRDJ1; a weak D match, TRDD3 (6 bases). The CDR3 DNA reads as TGTGCTCTTGGGGAATTGCCCCCGAAAACTGATGGGGATCCTTACACCGATAAACTCATCTTT. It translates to CALGELPPKTDGDPYTDKLIF.